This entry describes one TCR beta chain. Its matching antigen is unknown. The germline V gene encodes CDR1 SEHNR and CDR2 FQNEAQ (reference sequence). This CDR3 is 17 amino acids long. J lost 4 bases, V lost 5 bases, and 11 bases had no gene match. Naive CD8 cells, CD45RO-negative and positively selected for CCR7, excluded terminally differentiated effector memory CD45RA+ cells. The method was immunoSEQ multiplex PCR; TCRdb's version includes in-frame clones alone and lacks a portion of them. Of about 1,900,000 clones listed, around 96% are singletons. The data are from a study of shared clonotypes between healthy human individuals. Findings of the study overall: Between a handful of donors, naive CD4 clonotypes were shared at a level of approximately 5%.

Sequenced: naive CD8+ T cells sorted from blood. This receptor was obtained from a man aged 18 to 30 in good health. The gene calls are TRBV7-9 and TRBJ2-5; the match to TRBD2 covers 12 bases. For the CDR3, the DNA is TGTGCCAGCAGCCTTCTACTAGCGGGGGGTCCTCTAGAGACCCAGTACTTC. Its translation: CASSLLLAGGPLETQYF. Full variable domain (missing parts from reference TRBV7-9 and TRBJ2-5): DTGVSQNPRHKITKRGQNVTFRCDPISEHNRLYWYRQTLGQGPEFLTYFQNEAQLEKSRLLSDRFSAERPKGSFSTLEIQRTEQGDSAMYLCASSLLLAGGPLETQYFGPGTRLLVL.